This is a list of T cell receptor beta chains from one sample in a study of blood T cell repertoires in COVID-19. The method was immunoSEQ multiplex PCR; TCRdb's version includes in-frame clones alone and lacks a portion of them. The data show some 700,000 clones, 70% to 90% seen once. The specimen was peripheral blood. These receptors were collected from a woman aged 18-29 years with acute or convalescent COVID-19. CDR3s include the opening cysteine and the closing phenylalanine or tryptophan. Fields, in order: clone size, CDR3 length, D gene, J gene, V gene, CDR3 DNA, CDR3 protein. A D gene is named only where the DNA matches it firmly. A row's size may be missing; if present it is once, few, many or a size class.

>few|13|-|TRBJ2-1|TRBV6-4
TGTGCCAGCAGTGATGGGCCGAACAATGAGCAGTTCTTC
CASSDGPNNEQFF
>-|15|-|TRBJ1-1|TRBV7-8
TGTGCCAGCAGCCTGATGACAACAGTGGGCACTGAAGCTTTCTTT
CASSLMTTVGTEAFF
>-|14|-|TRBJ2-7|TRBV6-5
TGTGCCAGCAGTTACGGGGGCGTTGACTACGAGCAGTACTTC
CASSYGGVDYEQYF
>-|15|TRBD1|TRBJ1-1|TRBV24-1
TGTGCCACCAGTGATTCTGGGACAGCGAACACTGAAGCTTTCTTT
CATSDSGTANTEAFF
>-|14|-|TRBJ2-5|TRBV5-1
TGCGCCAGCAGCTTGGGTGGCTACCAAGAGACCCAGTACTTC
CASSLGGYQETQYF
>-|15|TRBD2|TRBJ2-7|TRBV27
TGTGCCAGCAGCGACTACAGCGGGGGCACCTACGAGCAGTACTTC
CASSDYSGGTYEQYF
>-|12|-|TRBJ1-1|TRBV7-9
TGTGCCAGCAGCTCACAGGGTACTGAAGCTTTCTTT
CASSSQGTEAFF
>few|14|TRBD1|TRBJ2-5|TRBV5-4
TGTGCCAGCAGCTTGGAAGGGGGCCTGGAGACCCAGTACTTC
CASSLEGGLETQYF
>-|17|-|TRBJ2-1|TRBV9
TGTGCCAGCAGCCCCTCGAGGGGGGGGTTGGTTCACAATGAGCAGTTCTTC
CASSPSRGGLVHNEQFF
>-|13|TRBD1|TRBJ1-2|TRBV19
TGTGCCAGTTCTTACAGGGGAAACTATGGCTACACCTTC
CASSYRGNYGYTF
>-|16|-|TRBJ1-2|TRBV7-2
TGTGCCAGCAGCGCTATCTTTACGGGACTCGGTAATGGCTACACCTTC
CASSAIFTGLGNGYTF
>-|18|TRBD1|TRBJ1-3|TRBV3-1/TRBV3-2
TGTGCCAGCAGCCAAGATCGAGGGACAGGGGGTTCTGGAAACACCATATATTTT
CASSQDRGTGGSGNTIYF
>-|13|-|TRBJ2-5|TRBV18
TGTGCCAGCTCACCACAGGGGAGGGAGACCCAGTACTTC
CASSPQGRETQYF
>-|15|TRBD2|TRBJ2-3|TRBV6-4
TGTGCCAGCAGTAGACTAGCGGGAACCACAGATACGCAGTATTTT
CASSRLAGTTDTQYF
>-|14|-|TRBJ1-1|TRBV29-1
TGCAGCGTCCAAACGACAGGCTTGAACACTGAAGCTTTCTTT
CSVQTTGLNTEAFF
>-|17|TRBD1|TRBJ2-7|TRBV4-1
TGCGCCAGCAGCCCCCGCCTCGGACAGGGAAATTTTTACGAGCAGTACTTC
CASSPRLGQGNFYEQYF
>-|16|-|TRBJ1-1|TRBV19
TGTGCCAGTAGTATCGTGACAGACTTGAAGGTCACTGAAGCTTTCTTT
CASSIVTDLKVTEAFF
>-|15|TRBD1|TRBJ1-1|TRBV3-1/TRBV3-2
TGTGCCAGCAGCCCGACTGGGACAGGGAACACTGAAGCTTTCTTT
CASSPTGTGNTEAFF
>-|14|TRBD1|TRBJ1-2|TRBV10-2
TGCGCCAGCACCTCGGCGGACAGGGGGAATGGCTACACCTTC
CASTSADRGNGYTF
>-|17|TRBD1|TRBJ1-5|TRBV6-6
TGTGCCAGCAGTCGGGGACAGGGGGCAGACAGCAATCAGCCCCAGCATTTT
CASSRGQGADSNQPQHF
>-|15|-|TRBJ2-1|TRBV1
TGCACCAGCAGCCAAGATTGCGGGACTACAAATGAGCAGTTCTTC
CTSSQDCGTTNEQFF
>-|15|TRBD1|TRBJ2-7|TRBV5-1
TGCGCCAGCAGCAAGGGACAGGTTAAACGATACGAGCAGTACTTC
CASSKGQVKRYEQYF
>-|15|TRBD2|TRBJ2-7|TRBV5-5
TGTGCCAGCAGCTTGGTGCTAGCGGGGGCCCGGGAGCAGTACTTC
CASSLVLAGAREQYF
>-|15|-|TRBJ2-3|TRBV4-1
TGCGCCAGCAGCCAACAGCAGGGTTTAACAGATACGCAGTATTTT
CASSQQQGLTDTQYF
>once|17|-|TRBJ2-7|TRBV6-2/TRBV6-3
TGTGCCAGCAGTTTCGGGCCCCAATACGGGGGTCCCTACGAGCAGTACTTC
CASSFGPQYGGPYEQYF
>-|14|TRBD1|TRBJ1-6|TRBV11-1
TGTGCCAGCAGCTTATTCAGGGGGAATTCACCCCTCCACTTT
CASSLFRGNSPLHF